The sequence of this T cell receptor (beta chain) was determined in a study of regulatory T cells in long-lasting Graves disease. Building the TCR beta libraries relied on iRepertoire HTBI primers, and CDR3 regions underwent Arm-PCR. TCRdb re-derived calls from the multiplex PCR reads in MiXCR, one entry per CDR3 protein. The table has around 500,000 distinct CDR3 sequences, about 16% seen once; the top ten hold roughly 25%. This clonotype has a handful of counts. Antigen: not known. The time point denotes: newly diagnosed GD, antithyroid drugs for less than 3 months. With RNA extracted from PBMCs as input, the TCR library was made. This CDR3 is built from 14 residues. V was shortened by 9 bases and J by 3 bases, with 15 bases between the two germline ends. Germline V gene sequence: CDR1 MNHNS, CDR2 SASEGT. Study results and caveats: The sample size was small, and this may have reduced accuracy.

The same data also contributed to another study, on T cells in Graves' hyperthyroidism and ophthalmopathy.

The sample in question was peripheral blood mononuclear cells (PBMCs), obtained at new diagnosis, from a patient treated with antithyroid drugs. This chain links TRBV6-1 with TRBJ1-5; D gene uncertain. The origin of this receptor is a woman aged 40 to 65 with Graves disease. The CDR3 spells CASRAASHNQPQHF. CDR3 nucleotides: TGTGCCAGTCGGGCGGCCAGCCACAATCAGCCCCAGCATTTT.